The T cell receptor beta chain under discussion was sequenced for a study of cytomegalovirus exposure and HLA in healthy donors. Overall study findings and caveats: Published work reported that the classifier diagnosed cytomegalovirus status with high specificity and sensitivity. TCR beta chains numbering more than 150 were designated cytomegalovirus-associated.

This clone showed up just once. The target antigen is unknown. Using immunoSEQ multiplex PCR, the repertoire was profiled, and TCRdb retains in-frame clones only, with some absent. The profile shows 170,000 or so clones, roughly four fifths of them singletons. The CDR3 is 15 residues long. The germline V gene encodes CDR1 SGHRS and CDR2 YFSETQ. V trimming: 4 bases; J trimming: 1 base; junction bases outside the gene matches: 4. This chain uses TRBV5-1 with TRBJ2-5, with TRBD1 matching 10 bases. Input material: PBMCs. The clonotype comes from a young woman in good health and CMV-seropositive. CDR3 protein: CASSTRTGGQETQYF. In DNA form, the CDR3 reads TGCGCCAGCAGCACCCGGACAGGGGGCCAAGAGACCCAGTACTTC.